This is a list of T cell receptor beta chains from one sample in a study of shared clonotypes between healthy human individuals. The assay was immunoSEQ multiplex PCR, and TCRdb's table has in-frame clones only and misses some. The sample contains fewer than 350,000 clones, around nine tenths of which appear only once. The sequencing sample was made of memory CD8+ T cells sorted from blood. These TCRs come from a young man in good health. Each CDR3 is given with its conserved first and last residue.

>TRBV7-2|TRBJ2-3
CASSLEGLTDTQYF
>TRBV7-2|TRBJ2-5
CATTGDRGQETQYF
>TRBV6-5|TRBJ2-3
CASSYSGLSTDTQYF
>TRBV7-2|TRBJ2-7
CASSLGFTYEQYF
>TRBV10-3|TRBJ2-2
CAIKILSAGLVRELFF
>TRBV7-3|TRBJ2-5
CASSYTPGLAGRETQYF
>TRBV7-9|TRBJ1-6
CASSRIGDSLYNSPLHF
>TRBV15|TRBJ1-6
CATSLGGQTPLHF
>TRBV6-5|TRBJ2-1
CASSYLAGSDEQFF
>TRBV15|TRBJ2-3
CATRNRVEDTQYF
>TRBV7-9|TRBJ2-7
CASSLGIRVQYF
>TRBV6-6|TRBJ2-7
CASSYSSRDRYEQYF
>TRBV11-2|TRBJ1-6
CASSLSWDSPISYNSPLHF
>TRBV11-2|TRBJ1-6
CASSLSGDSYNSPLHF
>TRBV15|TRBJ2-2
CATSRVDSPNTGELFF
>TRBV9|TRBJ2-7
CASSGRPNSPNYEQYF
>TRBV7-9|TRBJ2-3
CASTNAAVWGDPQYF
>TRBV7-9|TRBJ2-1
CAATHQGFYNEQFF